This T cell receptor beta chain emerged from a study of T cell responses to AZD1222 COVID-19 vaccine. The CDR3 covers 14 residues. With V trimmed by 6 bases and J by 15 bases, 13 bases remained unmatched. Germline lookup yields CDR1 MNHEY and CDR2 SVGAGI. For this clone: Its antigen remains unidentified.

Data came from immunoSEQ multiplex PCR; TCRdb stores just in-frame clones and leaves some out. The repertoire holds roughly 92,000 clones, with around 89% as singletons. Overall study findings and caveats: No repertoire was sampled before or during the peak T cell response, only after it.

This clonotype was obtained from an adult in good health. Specimen: peripheral blood, collected on day 0 of AZD1222 vaccination. The chain is built from TRBV6-5 and TRBJ2-1, with TRBD2 matching 11 bases. As DNA, the CDR3 is TGTGCCAGCAGCAATAGCGGGGGGGCCGCGGTAGGGTTCTTC. Translation gives CASSNSGGAAVGFF.